The next 21 T cell receptor beta chains were all read from a single sample in a study of T cell responses to AZD1222 COVID-19 vaccine. TCRdb's copy holds only in-frame clones and misses some; the assay was immunoSEQ multiplex PCR. In the table there are 150,000 to 250,000 clones, around 93% of which are singletons. The input for sequencing was peripheral blood, taken 28 days after the second AZD1222 dose. All receptors derive from an adult who received the AZD1222 COVID-19 vaccine.

The rearrangement uses TRBV18 and TRBJ1-6; 9 positions match TRBD1. The CDR3 is made up of 16 amino acids. J was trimmed by 7 bases and V by 4 bases; bases with no gene match: 8. The V gene's germline CDR1 is KGHSH and CDR2 LQKENI. CDR3 amino acids: CASSLYRGPGNSPLHF. The CDR3 DNA reads TGTGCCAGCTCACTATACAGGGGGCCAGGGAATTCACCCCTCCACTTT.

V usage is TRBV5-1 and J usage is TRBJ1-6; perhaps TRBD1 as D (5 bases). The germline V and J ends were trimmed by 4 bases and 10 bases, with 12 bases remaining between them. Germline values: CDR1 SGHRS, CDR2 YFSETQ. The CDR3 has 13 residues. The CDR3 bases are TGCGCCAGCAGCCCGAAGGAGGGGTCACCCCTCCACTTT. Translated, it gives CASSPKEGSPLHF.

The chain couples TRBV5-5 to TRBJ2-1; 8 nucleotides align to TRBD2. Germline V gives CDR1 SGHKS, CDR2 YYEKEE (reference sequence). V trimming: 4 bases; J trimming: 7 bases; junction bases outside the gene matches: 19. The CDR3 is made up of 18 amino acids. The CDR3 region is CASSEPRTGAGGLNEQFF. For the CDR3, the DNA is TGTGCCAGCAGCGAACCCCGCACTGGGGCGGGGGGTTTGAATGAGCAGTTCTTC.

This chain connects TRBV29-1 to TRBJ1-1; D is uncertain. This CDR3 is built from 12 residues. V shed 8 bases and J shed 5 bases, with 15 bases lying between them. Germline values: CDR1 SQVTM, CDR2 ANQGSEA. CDR3 residues: CSFKTLDTEAFF. The CDR3 DNA sequence: TGCAGCTTTAAGACCCTTGATACTGAAGCTTTCTTT. Supplemented by reference TRBV29-1 and TRBJ1-1, the full variable domain reads SAVISQKPSRDICQRGTSLTIQCQVDSQVTMMFWYRQQPGQSLTLIATANQGSEATYESGFVIDKFPISRPNLTFSTLTVSNMSPEDSSIYLCSFKTLDTEAFFGQGTRLTVV.

The J gene is TRBJ2-1, the V gene TRBV6-6; a possible D gene is TRBD2 (5 bases). CDR3 length equals 15 residues. Trimming took 5 bases from V and 0 from J, leaving 11 bases between them. The V gene's germline CDR1 is MNHNY and CDR2 SVGAGI (reference sequence). The CDR3 is CASSRDYHSYNEQFF. CDR3 DNA sequence: TGTGCCAGCAGTAGAGACTACCACTCCTACAATGAGCAGTTCTTC.

This chain links TRBV5-1 with TRBJ2-7; perhaps TRBD2 as D (6 bases). Germline V gene data show CDR1 as SGHRS and CDR2 as YFSETQ. The CDR3 spans 15 residues. V dropped 1 base and J dropped 3 bases, with 14 bases sitting between them. CDR3 loop: CASSLIGTGGYEQYF. The CDR3 coding sequence is TGCGCCAGCAGCTTGATAGGGACTGGAGGCTACGAGCAGTACTTC.

This chain links TRBV4-1 with TRBJ2-2; D possibly corresponds to TRBD1 (6 bases). The CDR3 is 16 amino acids. Trimming pared 5 bases from V and 2 bases from J, leaving 15 bases between. Looked up from germline, CDR1 is MGHRA and CDR2 is YSYEKL. CDR3 protein: CASSGGTGPNTGELFF. In DNA, the CDR3 is TGCGCCAGCAGCGGGGGCACAGGGCCTAACACCGGGGAGCTGTTTTTT.

CDR3 nucleotides: TGTGCCAGCAGTCTCCGGACAGGGGGAGATGAAAAACTGTTTTTT. Translated: CASSLRTGGDEKLFF. This sequence joins TRBV28 and TRBJ1-4, with 10 bases aligning to TRBD1. The trim removed 5 bases at V and 6 bases at J, leaving 6 bases unmatched. Germline assignment: CDR1 MDHEN and CDR2 SYDVKM. This CDR3 comprises 15 residues.

In DNA, the CDR3 is TGCGCCAGCAGCTCCGAGGGACAGGGCCTCTATGGCTACACCTTC. It specifies CASSSEGQGLYGYTF. The chain uses TRBV5-1 and TRBJ1-2; TRBD1 aligns across 9 bases. With V trimmed by 3 bases and J by 4 bases, 7 bases remained unmatched. The CDR3 has 15 amino acids. The V gene's germline CDR1 is SGHRS and CDR2 YFSETQ.

The rearrangement links TRBV6-1 to TRBJ1-2, with D possibly being TRBD1 (6 bases). V lost 0 bases to trimming and J lost 7 bases, with 12 bases between them. The germline gives CDR1 MNHNS, CDR2 SASEGT. This CDR3 spans 14 amino acids. CDR3: CASSEARGRGGYTF. In DNA, the CDR3 is TGTGCCAGCAGTGAAGCCAGGGGTAGGGGTGGCTACACCTTC.

The chain uses TRBV7-2 and TRBJ1-4, with D possibly TRBD1 on 5 matching bases. V was pared by 5 bases and J by 3 bases, with 10 bases between. The CDR3 totals 14 residues. In germline, CDR1 is SGHTA, CDR2 FQGNSA. This CDR3 reads CASSPGLSNEKLFF. The CDR3 DNA sequence: TGTGCCAGCAGCCCGGGACTGTCTAATGAAAAACTGTTTTTT.

The chain uses TRBV9 and TRBJ1-2; TRBD1 might be the D (6 bases). The V end lost 4 bases, the J end lost 3 bases, and 13 bases lay between the germline ends. This CDR3 has 14 amino acids. CDR1 and CDR2 from the germline V gene are SGDLS and YYNGEE. CDR3 DNA sequence: TGTGCCAGCAGCCCAGGGGTGGGGGACTATGGCTACACCTTC. The encoded protein is CASSPGVGDYGYTF.

The chain couples TRBV19 to TRBJ2-7, with D tentatively TRBD2 (6 bases). The CDR3 contains 15 residues. The ends were cut back, 1 base at V and 1 base at J, with 11 bases in the middle. Germline V gives CDR1 LNHDA, CDR2 SQIVND (reference sequence). The CDR3 DNA reads TGTGCCAGTAGTATAGCCGCGGGGCAATCCTACGAGCAGTACTTC. Translated, it gives CASSIAAGQSYEQYF. Complete variable domain (other parts from reference TRBV19 and TRBJ2-7): DGGITQSPKYLFRKEGQNVTLSCEQNLNHDAMYWYRQDPGQGLRLIYYSQIVNDFQKGDIAEGYSVSREKKESFPLTVTSAQKNPTAFYLCASSIAAGQSYEQYFGPGTRLTVT.

This clone was detected only once. This rearrangement joins TRBV5-1 to TRBJ1-4; D unresolved. Germline V gene sequence: CDR1 SGHRS, CDR2 YFSETQ. Trimming left V 4 bases short and J 0 bases short, with 10 bases between. This CDR3 contains 15 residues. The CDR3 region has the DNA TGCGCCAGCAGCACCTCCGGGGCAACTAATGAAAAACTGTTTTTT. Encoded protein: CASSTSGATNEKLFF.

The chain joins TRBV7-9 to TRBJ1-6, with TRBD1 identical over 7 bases. This CDR3 has 17 residues. Trimming at V came to 3 bases and at J to 7 bases, leaving 12 bases not matched to a gene. Germline CDR1 is SEHNR and CDR2 is FQNEAQ (reference sequence). The CDR3 reads CASSFGGLTGHNSPLHF. In nucleotides, the CDR3 is TGTGCCAGCAGCTTTGGGGGCCTGACAGGGCACAATTCACCCCTCCACTTT.

J is TRBJ1-5 and V is TRBV28; 9 bases map to TRBD1. CDR3 size: 16 residues. The V gene's germline CDR1 is MDHEN and CDR2 SYDVKM. Unmatched junction bases numbered 8, after V lost 4 bases and J lost 4 bases. CDR3: CASSSRQGGGNQPQHF. The CDR3 DNA sequence: TGTGCCAGCAGTTCCAGACAGGGGGGCGGAAATCAGCCCCAGCATTTT.

About this clone itself: The sample holds other DNA sequences that translate to the same CDR3. The chain is built from TRBV12-3 or TRBV12-4 and TRBJ1-3, with D unclear. The CDR3 runs 12 residues. The ends were cut back, 3 bases at V and 2 bases at J, with 2 bases in the middle. The CDR3: CASSFPGNTIYF. In DNA form, the CDR3 reads TGTGCCAGCAGTTTCCCTGGAAACACCATATATTTT.

The chain is built from TRBV7-2 and TRBJ2-7; TRBD1 matches 9 bases. V lost 5 bases to trimming and J lost 3 bases; unmatched junction nucleotides: 5. The CDR3 has 14 residues. Looked up from germline, CDR1 is SGHTA and CDR2 is FQGNSA. CDR3 sequence reads: CASSTTGGRYEQYF. The CDR3 region has the DNA TGTGCCAGCAGCACTACAGGGGGCCGCTACGAGCAGTACTTC.

The gene calls are TRBV24-1 and TRBJ2-5; weak D call: TRBD1 (6 bases). The CDR3 extends over 14 amino acids. Trimming took 0 bases from V and 5 from J, leaving 9 bases between them. The V gene's germline CDR1 is KGHDR and CDR2 SFDVKD. This CDR3 reads CATSDLGGSETQYF. CDR3 bases: TGTGCCACCAGTGATTTGGGGGGCTCGGAGACCCAGTACTTC.

The chain has TRBV27 and TRBJ1-1, with 10 bases identical to TRBD1. Germline V gene sequence: CDR1 MNHEY, CDR2 SMNVEV (reference sequence). V lost 4 bases to trimming and J lost 7 bases; unmatched junction nucleotides: 9. There are 15 residues in the CDR3. The CDR3 region is CASSYPGTGVNEAFF. DNA for the CDR3: TGTGCCAGCAGTTATCCCGGGACAGGGGTTAATGAAGCTTTCTTT.

This clone is a singleton in its sample. The rearrangement uses TRBV11-3 and TRBJ2-2; TRBD2 matches 10 bases. The ends lost 5 bases at V and 4 bases at J; junction bases unmatched: 7. Looked up from germline, CDR1 is SGHNT and CDR2 is YENEEA. The CDR3 extends over 16 amino acids. CDR3 sequence: CASSLTLAGGTGELFF. DNA of the CDR3: TGTGCCAGCAGCCTAACTTTAGCGGGGGGCACCGGGGAGCTGTTTTTT.